The rows below give T cell receptor beta chains drawn from one sample of a study of vaccination effects on CD4 cells after COVID-19. Which antigens these TCRs recognize remains unknown. The method was immunoSEQ multiplex PCR; TCRdb's version includes in-frame clones alone and lacks a portion of them. The sample has tens of thousands of clones; roughly 76% are singletons. Sequences were derived from CD4+ T cells from PBMCs cultured with HCoV-OC43 spike peptides, sampled after COVID-19 vaccination. The receptors here all came from a human donor who received a COVID-19 vaccine. Both conserved end residues are part of each CDR3. The D gene is left open where the match is weak. Only some rows state a clone size, as once, few, many or a class for expanded clones.

TRBJ2-5	TRBD2	TRBV5-1	once	CASSTFSGGAEKTQYF	TGCGCCAGCAGCACGTTTAGCGGGGGGGCCGAAAAGACCCAGTACTTC
TRBJ1-5	TRBD1	TRBV28	-	CASSSQGARQPQHF	TGTGCCAGCAGTAGTCAGGGGGCGCGGCAGCCCCAGCATTTT
TRBJ1-1	TRBD1	TRBV10-3	-	CAISPGTGMNTEAFF	TGTGCCATCAGTCCTGGGACAGGCATGAACACTGAAGCTTTCTTT
TRBJ1-2	-	TRBV5-1	-	CASSPDGNYGYTF	TGCGCCAGCAGCCCGGACGGGAACTATGGCTACACCTTC
TRBJ2-2	TRBD2	TRBV5-1	-	CASSPIAGEVTGELFF	TGCGCCAGCAGCCCTATAGCGGGGGAGGTCACCGGGGAGCTGTTTTTT
TRBJ1-1	-	TRBV19	-	CASHITGRNTEAFF	TGTGCCAGTCATATCACAGGTCGGAACACTGAAGCTTTCTTT
TRBJ1-3	-	TRBV5-1	-	CASSLAGLSSGNTIYF	TGCGCCAGCAGCTTGGCAGGTTTGAGCTCTGGAAACACCATATATTTT
TRBJ2-2	-	TRBV5-1	-	CASSVTLGTGELFF	TGCGCCAGCAGTGTAACCTTGGGGACCGGGGAGCTGTTTTTT
TRBJ1-2	-	TRBV15	-	CATSTSTVRGYTF	TGTGCCACCAGCACATCGACAGTTCGTGGCTACACCTTC
TRBJ1-3	-	TRBV5-4	-	CASSLATGNTIYF	TGTGCCAGCAGCTTGGCCACTGGAAACACCATATATTTT
TRBJ2-5	-	TRBV19	-	CASSANFPQETQYF	TGTGCCAGTAGTGCGAATTTTCCCCAAGAGACCCAGTACTTC
TRBJ1-6	-	TRBV11-2	few	CASSMGPSPLHF	TGTGCCAGCAGCATGGGTCCCTCACCCCTCCACTTT
TRBJ1-6	-	TRBV7-3	-	CASSLQPGINSPLHF	TGTGCCAGCAGCTTGCAACCCGGGATCAATTCACCCCTCCACTTT
TRBJ2-1	-	TRBV20-1	once	CSARDRSEQFF	TGCAGTGCTAGGGACCGGAGTGAGCAGTTCTTC
TRBJ1-4	-	TRBV4-3	once	CASSQDLHRSAATNEKLFF	TGCGCCAGCAGCCAAGATCTTCACCGATCCGCAGCAACTAATGAAAAACTGTTTTTT
TRBJ2-2	TRBD1	TRBV5-1	few	CASSVGQGFTGELFF	TGCGCCAGCAGCGTGGGACAGGGCTTTACCGGGGAGCTGTTTTTT
TRBJ1-2	-	TRBV7-2	-	CASSLVLAGPGVYGYTF	TGTGCCAGCAGCTTAGTCCTTGCGGGGCCTGGGGTATATGGCTACACCTTC
TRBJ1-2	-	TRBV6-5	-	CASSFAGTGYGYTF	TGTGCCAGCAGTTTCGCCGGGACTGGTTATGGCTACACCTTC
TRBJ1-1	-	TRBV25-1	-	CASRLGAEAFF	TGTGCCAGCAGGCTAGGGGCTGAAGCTTTCTTT
TRBJ1-1	-	TRBV19	once	CASSIAGSTEAFF	TGTGCCAGTAGTATAGCCGGGTCCACTGAAGCTTTCTTT
TRBJ2-3	-	TRBV9	-	CASSVGQGTDTQYF	TGTGCCAGCAGCGTAGGTCAGGGAACAGATACGCAGTATTTT
TRBJ2-4	-	TRBV5-1	-	CASSLDIAKNIQYF	TGCGCCAGCAGCTTGGACATAGCCAAAAACATTCAGTACTTC
TRBJ1-1	-	TRBV4-3	-	CASSQGAGHGDEAFF	TGCGCCAGCAGCCAAGGGGCTGGTCACGGAGATGAAGCTTTCTTT